This TCR beta chain stems from a study of cytomegalovirus exposure and HLA in healthy donors. This CDR3 region has 14 residues. The trim removed 6 bases at V and 5 bases at J, leaving 2 bases unmatched. The germline gives CDR1 MNHNS, CDR2 SASEGT. On this clone: Its matching antigen is unknown.

PCR employed 60 Vbeta and 13 Jbeta primers. Original data processing: Approximately 11 million shared chains were among the 60 million to 80 million unique TCR beta chains that a later analysis counted. Here immunoSEQ multiplex PCR was the method, and the copy in TCRdb shows in-frame clones only, minus some. The V and J calls and the clone size are those of that table, but D and trimming were determined from the DNA. The sample includes about 150,000 clones, about four fifths of them seen just once. General study findings and limits: Associated with cytomegalovirus, according to the listing, were fewer than 200 TCR beta chains. Beyond CMV serostatus, there was no information to go on about immune exposure.

Sequencing was carried out using PBMCs. The source is a man aged 18 to 29 in good health and CMV-seronegative. V is TRBV6-1 and J is TRBJ1-6, with TRBD1 identical over 9 bases. CDR3 region: CASSRTGDNSPLHF. As DNA, the CDR3 is TGTGCCAGCAGCCGGACAGGGGATAATTCACCCCTCCACTTT.